Each of the 6 T cell receptor beta chains below was sequenced from the same sample in a study of cytomegalovirus exposure and HLA in healthy donors. A multiplex PCR was run with 60 Vbeta primers and 13 Jbeta primers. TCRdb's copy holds only in-frame clones and misses some; the assay was immunoSEQ multiplex PCR. The sample records about 110,000 clones, more than 70% being singletons. What was sequenced was PBMCs. The origin of the receptors is a man aged 25-45 years in good health and CMV-seronegative.

The chain carries TRBV7-3 and TRBJ2-2, with D perhaps matching TRBD2 (5 bases). Germline assignment: CDR1 SGHTA and CDR2 FQGTGA. The CDR3 length is 12 residues. Trimming removed 5 bases at V and 7 bases at J, with 8 bases between. The CDR3 here is CASSLAFGELFF. DNA for the CDR3: TGTGCCAGCAGCCTAGCTTTCGGGGAGCTGTTTTTT.

This sequence joins TRBV5-3 and TRBJ1-2; 7 bases are a match to TRBD1. TRBV5-3 is an open reading frame, and its role is uncertain. This CDR3 spans 13 amino acids. V lost 2 bases, J lost 5 bases, and 3 bases stayed unmatched. The CDR3 loop reads CARSFPTGYGYTF. The DNA of the CDR3 is TGTGCCAGAAGCTTCCCGACAGGGTATGGCTACACCTTC.

This chain links TRBV5-1 with TRBJ2-7; no definite D call. The CDR3 covers 14 residues. The V end lost 4 bases, the J end lost 6 bases, and 17 bases lay between the germline ends. The germline V gene has CDR1 SGHRS and CDR2 YFSETQ. This CDR3 is CASSDSAVTGEQYF. The DNA for the CDR3 is TGCGCCAGCAGCGATTCGGCAGTCACGGGCGAGCAGTACTTC.

The chain joins TRBV2 to TRBJ2-7; D is uncertain. The germline CDR1 and CDR2 sequences are SNHLY and FYNNEI. The CDR3 length is 15 residues. V lost 3 bases and J 0 bases, leaving 12 bases between the germline ends. CDR3 DNA: TGTGCCAGCAGTGACACCCTAACCATCTCCTACGAGCAGTACTTC. This gives the protein CASSDTLTISYEQYF.

The chain carries TRBV10-3 and TRBJ2-5, with 8 bases aligning to TRBD2. This CDR3 is built from 16 residues. The V gene's germline CDR1 is ENHRY and CDR2 SYGVKD. V lost 2 bases, J lost 4 bases, and 9 bases stayed unmatched. In DNA, the CDR3 is TGTGCCATCAGTGAGGGGGGCGGGGGGAGCCGAGAGACCCAGTACTTC. It yields the protein CAISEGGGGSRETQYF.

The chain couples TRBV19 to TRBJ1-1; possible D gene TRBD1, 5 bases. CDR3 size: 16 residues. V shed 4 bases and J shed 2 bases, with 17 bases lying between them. In germline, CDR1 is LNHDA, CDR2 SQIVND (reference sequence). The CDR3 coding sequence is TGTGCCAGTAGTACGCGGCGAAGGGGCGGCAACACTGAAGCTTTCTTT. Translating it yields CASSTRRRGGNTEAFF.